The rows below give T cell receptor beta chains drawn from one sample of a study of T cell responses to AZD1222 COVID-19 vaccine. This table comes from immunoSEQ multiplex PCR, and its TCRdb copy is limited to in-frame clones, with some not included. The sample lists 150,000 to 180,000 clones, around 90% occurring once. The sequences come from peripheral blood, collected on day 0 of AZD1222 vaccination. All receptors come from an adult in good health. Each CDR3 is given with its conserved first and last residue. The D gene is left open where the match is weak. Part of the rows lack a size; the others show once, few, many or a class for expanded clones.

clone size,D gene,V gene,J gene,CDR3 protein,CDR3 DNA
-,-,TRBV10-1,TRBJ2-2,CASLEGGQLNTGELFF,TGCGCCAGCCTAGAGGGTGGGCAGCTTAACACCGGGGAGCTGTTTTTT
-,-,TRBV9,TRBJ1-3,CASKSGDLSGNTIYF,TGTGCCAGCAAGTCAGGGGACCTCTCTGGAAACACCATATATTTT
-,-,TRBV7-9,TRBJ2-1,CASSLEPQVYNEQFF,TGTGCCAGCAGCTTAGAACCCCAGGTATACAATGAGCAGTTCTTC
-,TRBD2,TRBV4-2,TRBJ2-1,CASSQLAGAFGEQFF,TGTGCCAGCAGCCAGCTAGCGGGGGCCTTCGGAGAGCAGTTCTTC
-,-,TRBV9,TRBJ1-3,CASSVEPLSGNTIYF,TGTGCCAGCAGCGTAGAACCGCTCTCTGGAAACACCATATATTTT
-,-,TRBV4-2,TRBJ2-7,CASSQDKGNEQYF,TGTGCCAGCAGCCAAGATAAGGGTAACGAGCAGTACTTC
-,TRBD1,TRBV7-6,TRBJ1-2,CASSSPGQGAGGYTF,TGTGCCAGCAGCTCCCCGGGACAGGGGGCTGGTGGCTACACCTTC
-,-,TRBV19,TRBJ1-3,CASSMLALPSGNTIYF,TGTGCCAGTAGTATGTTGGCCCTTCCCTCTGGAAACACCATATATTTT
-,TRBD1,TRBV3-1/TRBV3-2,TRBJ2-7,CASSRGTGTSYEQYF,TGTGCCAGCAGCCGCGGGACAGGAACCTCCTACGAGCAGTACTTC
-,-,TRBV29-1,TRBJ2-5,CSVAGPRRHGETQYF,TGCAGCGTTGCCGGGCCAAGACGACATGGAGAGACCCAGTACTTC
-,TRBD1,TRBV19,TRBJ1-6,CASSERQGPSPLHF,TGTGCCAGTAGTGAGCGACAGGGACCTTCACCCCTCCACTTT
-,-,TRBV24-1,TRBJ1-5,CATRELTRNNQPQHF,TGTGCCACCAGGGAACTCACTCGGAACAATCAGCCCCAGCATTTT
-,-,TRBV4-2,TRBJ1-1,CASSQAMGFDTEAFF,TGTGCCAGCAGCCAAGCGATGGGATTTGACACTGAAGCTTTCTTT
once,-,TRBV7-9,TRBJ2-7,CASSFGTASYEQYF,TGTGCCAGCAGCTTCGGGACGGCATCCTACGAGCAGTACTTC
-,TRBD2,TRBV29-1,TRBJ2-7,CSVGPGGAGEQYF,TGCAGCGTTGGGCCCGGGGGGGCTGGTGAGCAGTACTTC
-,-,TRBV7-2,TRBJ1-1,CASSLLAGKTEAFF,TGTGCCAGCAGCCTTTTGGCGGGAAAGACTGAAGCTTTCTTT
-,-,TRBV13,TRBJ1-1,CASRLHPDSAEAFF,TGTGCCAGCAGATTACACCCCGATAGCGCTGAAGCTTTCTTT
once,-,TRBV24-1,TRBJ2-3,CATSDLQRREGAGDTQYF,TGTGCCACCAGTGATTTGCAACGGCGGGAAGGTGCGGGGGATACGCAGTATTTT
-,-,TRBV7-2,TRBJ1-3,CASSLAGGSGNTIYF,TGTGCCAGCAGCTTAGCGGGGGGCTCTGGAAACACCATATATTTT
-,TRBD1,TRBV6-5,TRBJ1-5,CASSSQGAGNQPQHF,TGTGCCAGCAGTTCACAGGGGGCGGGCAATCAGCCCCAGCATTTT
few,-,TRBV7-3,TRBJ2-7,CASSLTRLDEQYF,TGTGCCAGCAGCCTGACTCGGCTAGACGAGCAGTACTTC
-,-,TRBV27,TRBJ1-6,CASSGVSYNSPLHF,TGTGCCAGCAGTGGGGTCTCCTATAATTCACCCCTCCACTTT
few,-,TRBV6-2/TRBV6-3,TRBJ2-3,CASSYSTVRGTDTQYF,TGTGCCAGCAGTTACTCGACGGTCCGGGGGACAGATACGCAGTATTTT
-,-,TRBV21-1,TRBJ1-2,CASSGILQGTGYTF,TGTGCCAGCAGCGGAATTTTGCAGGGGACTGGCTACACCTTC
once,-,TRBV5-1,TRBJ1-5,CASSLDGERQPQHF,TGCGCCAGCAGCTTGGACGGGGAGCGGCAGCCCCAGCATTTT
-,-,TRBV4-2,TRBJ1-5,CASSQGDDQGSNQPQHF,TGTGCCAGCAGCCAAGGGGACGATCAGGGGTCTAATCAGCCCCAGCATTTT
-,-,TRBV6-5,TRBJ1-2,CASSDYQGKDGYTF,TGTGCCAGCAGCGACTATCAGGGAAAGGATGGCTACACCTTC
once,TRBD1,TRBV7-2,TRBJ1-1,CASSETGGIGTEAFF,TGTGCCAGCAGCGAGACAGGGGGCATCGGCACTGAAGCTTTCTTT
-,-,TRBV19,TRBJ2-1,CASMPGIGLYNEQFF,TGTGCCAGTATGCCGGGGATCGGTCTCTACAATGAGCAGTTCTTC
-,TRBD2,TRBV11-3,TRBJ2-2,CASSLVALAGNTGELFF,TGTGCCAGCAGCTTAGTTGCCCTAGCGGGGAACACCGGGGAGCTGTTTTTT
-,-,TRBV19,TRBJ2-5,CASSVGGSQETQYF,TGTGCCAGTAGTGTGGGGGGCAGCCAAGAGACCCAGTACTTC
-,-,TRBV28,TRBJ1-1,CASSLTGPNTEAFF,TGTGCCAGCAGCCTGACGGGGCCGAACACTGAAGCTTTCTTT
-,-,TRBV4-1,TRBJ1-6,CASSQGAVNSPLHF,TGCGCCAGCAGCCAAGGGGCAGTGAATTCACCCCTCCACTTT
-,-,TRBV29-1,TRBJ2-2,CSVVIDAGEDGELFF,TGCAGCGTTGTGATCGACGCAGGGGAAGACGGGGAGCTGTTTTTT
once,-,TRBV3-1/TRBV3-2,TRBJ1-3,CASSPTVDGNTIYF,TGTGCCAGCAGCCCGACAGTTGACGGAAACACCATATATTTT
-,TRBD1,TRBV5-1,TRBJ2-7,CASFRTGGSEQYF,TGCGCCAGCTTCAGGACAGGGGGCTCGGAGCAGTACTTC
few,-,TRBV6-5,TRBJ1-1,CASSQPGGESTEAFF,TGTGCCAGCAGCCAGCCTGGGGGGGAGAGCACTGAAGCTTTCTTT
-,TRBD2,TRBV10-3,TRBJ2-7,CAIRAGPTYEQYF,TGTGCCATCAGAGCGGGGCCTACCTACGAGCAGTACTTC
-,-,TRBV3-1/TRBV3-2,TRBJ2-3,CASSPGTTGTDTQYF,TGTGCCAGCAGCCCCGGGACGACAGGCACAGATACGCAGTATTTT
-,TRBD1,TRBV7-9,TRBJ1-6,CASSMGQGGSLHF,TGTGCCAGCAGCATGGGACAGGGGGGATCCCTCCACTTT
once,-,TRBV11-3,TRBJ1-1,CASSVNRDTEAFF,TGTGCCAGCAGCGTCAACCGGGACACTGAAGCTTTCTTT
-,-,TRBV19,TRBJ1-3,CASSITEQNTIYF,TGTGCCAGTAGTATAACCGAGCAAAACACCATATATTTT